This T cell receptor delta chain is drawn from a study of gamma-delta chains in newborns, infants, children. The V segment lost 2 bases and the J segment 4 bases; nucleotides outside the gene matches: 23. There are 21 residues in the CDR3. Per the germline V gene, CDR1 is GEAIGNYY and CDR2 is EKD. There are a few counts of this clone. TCRdb processed the reads again with the CATT caller. The profile shows under 6,000 delta-chain clones, about 5.6% of them singletons. Specimen: blood. This receptor was identified in a child who was a newborn, infant or young child, either healthy, febrile or measles-vaccinated (not recorded which). This chain joins TRDV2 and TRDJ1; 11 nucleotides line up with TRDD3. The CDR3, as DNA: TGTGCCTGTGACAGGCTTCGACTGGGGGATAAACCCCCGCTCGGCATCGATAAACTCATCTTT. This translates into CACDRLRLGDKPPLGIDKLIF.